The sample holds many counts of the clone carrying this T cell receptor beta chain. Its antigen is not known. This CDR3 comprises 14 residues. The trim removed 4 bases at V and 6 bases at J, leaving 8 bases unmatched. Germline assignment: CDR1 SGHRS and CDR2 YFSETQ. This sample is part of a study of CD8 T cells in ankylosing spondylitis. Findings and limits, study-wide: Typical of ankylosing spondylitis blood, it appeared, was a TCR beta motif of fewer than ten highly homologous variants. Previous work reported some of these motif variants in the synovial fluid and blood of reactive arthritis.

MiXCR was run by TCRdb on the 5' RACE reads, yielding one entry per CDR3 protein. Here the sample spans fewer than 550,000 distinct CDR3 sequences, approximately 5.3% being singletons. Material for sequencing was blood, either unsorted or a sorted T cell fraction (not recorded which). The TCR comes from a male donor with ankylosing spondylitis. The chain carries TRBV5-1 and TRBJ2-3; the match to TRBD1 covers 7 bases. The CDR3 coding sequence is TGCGCCAGCAGCATAACAGGGGATTGGGATACGCAGTATTTT. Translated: CASSITGDWDTQYF.